The rows below give T cell receptor beta chains drawn from one sample of a study of beta chain features in type 1 diabetes. The table came from immunoSEQ multiplex PCR; TCRdb's copy has only in-frame clones and leaves some out. The sample shows roughly 730,000 clones, over 10% of them seen only once. Sequencing was done on a sample of naive CD4+ T cells from blood. Receptors were obtained from a man aged 18 to 29 with type 1 diabetes. Each CDR3 is given with its conserved first and last residue. A D gene is named only where the DNA matches it firmly. For some rows the clone size is stated as once, few or many, or as a class when expanded; others skip it.

D	V	size	J	length	DNA	CDR3
NA	TRBV7-9	few	TRBJ1-1	13	TGTGCCGCAAAGGCAGGTGATTACACTGAAGCTTTCTTT	CAAKAGDYTEAFF
NA	TRBV5-6	few	TRBJ1-2	12	TGTGCCAGCAGCCCTGGGCCCTATGGCTACACCTTC	CASSPGPYGYTF
NA	TRBV21-1	NA	TRBJ2-2	20	TGTGCCAGCAGCAAAGCGACTCCGGGACTAGCGGGGGAGAACACCGGGGAGCTGTTTTTT	CASSKATPGLAGENTGELFF
NA	TRBV27	NA	TRBJ1-6	15	TGTGCCAGCAGTTTATCCGGAAACTATAATTCACCCCTCCACTTT	CASSLSGNYNSPLHF
TRBD2	TRBV2	NA	TRBJ2-5	15	TGTGCCAGCAGTGGTGGGCTAGCGGGGACTCAGACCCAGTACTTC	CASSGGLAGTQTQYF
TRBD1	TRBV7-9	NA	TRBJ2-5	14	TGTGCCAGCAGTACTGGACAGGGACAAGAGACCCAGTACTTC	CASSTGQGQETQYF
NA	TRBV7-9	few	TRBJ1-6	13	TGTGCCAGCAGCCTGGTTGGTAATTCACCCCTCCACTTT	CASSLVGNSPLHF
NA	TRBV7-9	NA	TRBJ1-1	13	TGTGCCAGCAGCTCACAGGATGGGACTGAAGCTTTCTTT	CASSSQDGTEAFF
NA	TRBV4-2	few	TRBJ2-2	15	TGTGCCAGCAGCCAAGAAACAGGGAACACCGGGGAGCTGTTTTTT	CASSQETGNTGELFF
TRBD1	TRBV5-1	NA	TRBJ1-1	14	TGCGCCAGCAGCACGGGACAGGTGAACACTGAAGCTTTCTTT	CASSTGQVNTEAFF
NA	TRBV27	NA	TRBJ2-7	14	TGTGCCAGCAGTCCACCCCGGGCCCTGTACGAGCAGTACTTC	CASSPPRALYEQYF
NA	TRBV4-1	few	TRBJ1-2	14	TGCGCCAGCAGCCCCGGGGCCCGAGGAAGTGGCTACACCTTC	CASSPGARGSGYTF
NA	TRBV15	NA	TRBJ1-6	15	TGTGCCACCAGCACCCGTCCGGGGGAAAATTCACCCCTCCACTTT	CATSTRPGENSPLHF
NA	TRBV6-5	NA	TRBJ1-1	14	TGTGCCAGCAGACAGGGATTCGAGCCAACTGAAGCTTTCTTT	CASRQGFEPTEAFF
NA	TRBV20-1	few	TRBJ2-7	10	TGCAGTGCTTACTCCTACGAGCAGTACTTC	CSAYSYEQYF
NA	TRBV23-1	NA	TRBJ1-5	18	TGCGCCAGCAGTCAACGCGCCGGGCCACAATATAGCAATCAGCCCCAGCATTTT	CASSQRAGPQYSNQPQHF
NA	TRBV30	few	TRBJ2-3	11	TGTGCCTGGACAGGGACAGATACGCAGTATTTT	CAWTGTDTQYF
NA	TRBV29-1	few	TRBJ1-1	10	TGCAGCGTTGAAACATTAGAAGCTTTCTTT	CSVETLEAFF
NA	TRBV4-1	few	TRBJ2-3	17	TGCGCCAGCAGCCAAGACGCAGTGGGGTTAGGCGCAGATACGCAGTATTTT	CASSQDAVGLGADTQYF
NA	TRBV19	NA	TRBJ2-2	15	TGTGCCAGTAGTATTGGGACACAGAACACCGGGGAGCTGTTTTTT	CASSIGTQNTGELFF
NA	TRBV29-1	few	TRBJ1-2	11	TGCAGCGTTGAAGTCTATGATGGCTACACCTTC	CSVEVYDGYTF
NA	TRBV6-5	few	TRBJ2-3	15	TGTGCCAGCAGCCGTTCCGGTGGGTGGGCCGATACGCAGTATTTT	CASSRSGGWADTQYF
NA	TRBV28	few	TRBJ2-6	17	TGTGCCAGCAGTCACCCACTTTGGAGGACTGGGGCCAACGTCCTGACTTTC	CASSHPLWRTGANVLTF
NA	TRBV5-1	NA	TRBJ1-1	14	TGCGCCAGCAAGGTTAGGCCGGAGAACACTGAAGCTTTCTTT	CASKVRPENTEAFF
TRBD1	TRBV6-6	NA	TRBJ1-2	15	TGTGCCAGCAGTCAGGGGACAGGGGGTTCCTATGGCTACACCTTC	CASSQGTGGSYGYTF
NA	TRBV6-6	NA	TRBJ1-3	15	TGTGCCAGCAGGCGACAGGCCAGCTCTGGAAACACCATATATTTT	CASRRQASSGNTIYF
NA	TRBV15	few	TRBJ1-5	17	TGTGCCACCAGCAGAGATCGAGGAGGGTATAGCAATCAGCCCCAGCATTTT	CATSRDRGGYSNQPQHF
NA	TRBV14	few	TRBJ2-5	14	TGTGCCAGCAGCCAAGACAGGGTCGCGGAGACCCAGTACTTC	CASSQDRVAETQYF
NA	TRBV7-3	NA	TRBJ1-3	13	TGTGCCAGCAGCCCAGGGCCCGGAAACACCATATATTTT	CASSPGPGNTIYF
TRBD1	TRBV18	NA	TRBJ1-1	14	TGTGCCAGCTCACCAGGGACAGGGAGGACTGAAGCTTTCTTT	CASSPGTGRTEAFF
NA	TRBV7-2	NA	TRBJ1-6	14	TGTGCCAGCAGCTTAACTTTCATGGAATCACCCCTCCACTTT	CASSLTFMESPLHF
NA	TRBV7-6	few	TRBJ2-7	14	TGTGCCAGCAGCTCCGAGGGGGGGCCCTACGAGCAGTACTTC	CASSSEGGPYEQYF
NA	TRBV6-1	NA	TRBJ1-5	14	TGTGCCAGCAGTGAACGCCCTGGGAGTCAGCCCCAGCATTTT	CASSERPGSQPQHF